This T cell receptor beta chain was identified during a study of shared clonotypes between healthy human individuals. Trimming cost V 7 bases and J 3 bases; bases outside gene matches: 8. Germline assignment: CDR1 SNHLY and CDR2 FYNNEI. This CDR3 contains 14 residues. Amplification in unsorted PBMC replicate PCRs started from 250 to 350 ng DNA, which equals 30,000 to 35,000 T cell genomes. Unsorted PBMC DNA went through sequencing on ten immunoSEQ deep assay plates. Authors' methods: Filtering differed since immunoSEQ provided only junctions, with no quality scores. This table comes from immunoSEQ multiplex PCR, and its TCRdb copy is limited to in-frame clones, with some not included. For V, J and clone size, that table is used; D and trimming come from the DNA. The sample has fewer than 500,000 clones, 75% to 80% seen once.

This chain joins TRBV2 and TRBJ2-7; 8 bases match TRBD1. Sequencing was carried out using PBMCs. The TCR was taken from a woman aged 40 to 50 in good health. Some clones in this sample may be carry-over from other donors' samples. The CDR3 sequence: CASIGGTGDYEQYF. The DNA for the CDR3 is TGTGCCAGCATCGGCGGGACAGGTGACTACGAGCAGTACTTC. Together with reference TRBV2 and TRBJ2-7, the CDR3 gives the full variable domain: EPEVTQTPSHQVTQMGQEVILRCVPISNHLYFYWYRQILGQKVEFLVSFYNNEISEKSEIFDDQFSVERPDGSNFTLKIRSTKLEDSAMYFCASIGGTGDYEQYFGPGTRLTVT.